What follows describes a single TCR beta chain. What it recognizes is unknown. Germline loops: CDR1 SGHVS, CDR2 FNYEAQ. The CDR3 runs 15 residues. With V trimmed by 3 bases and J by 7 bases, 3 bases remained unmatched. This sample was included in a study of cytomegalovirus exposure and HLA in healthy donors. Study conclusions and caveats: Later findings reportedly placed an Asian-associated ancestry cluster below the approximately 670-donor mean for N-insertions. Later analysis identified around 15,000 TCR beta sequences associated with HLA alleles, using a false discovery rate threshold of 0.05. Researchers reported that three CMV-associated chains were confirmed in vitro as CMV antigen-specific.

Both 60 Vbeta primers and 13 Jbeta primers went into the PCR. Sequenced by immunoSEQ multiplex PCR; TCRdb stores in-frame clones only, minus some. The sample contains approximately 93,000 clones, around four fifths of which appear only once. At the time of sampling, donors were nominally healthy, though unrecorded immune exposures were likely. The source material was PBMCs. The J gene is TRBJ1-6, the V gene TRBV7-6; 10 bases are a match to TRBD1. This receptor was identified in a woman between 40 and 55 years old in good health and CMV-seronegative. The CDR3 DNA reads TGTGCCAGCAGCTTGGGGACAGGGGACAATTCACCCCTCCACTTT. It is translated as CASSLGTGDNSPLHF.